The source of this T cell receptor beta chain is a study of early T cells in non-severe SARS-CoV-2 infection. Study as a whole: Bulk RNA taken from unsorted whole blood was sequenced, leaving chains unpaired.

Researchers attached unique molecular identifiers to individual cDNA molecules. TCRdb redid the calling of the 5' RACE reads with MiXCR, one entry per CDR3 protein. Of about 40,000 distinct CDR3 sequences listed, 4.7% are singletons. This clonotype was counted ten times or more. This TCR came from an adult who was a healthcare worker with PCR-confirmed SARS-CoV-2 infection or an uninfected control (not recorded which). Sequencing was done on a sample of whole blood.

DNA of the CDR3: TGCAGTGCTAGTCCTGACCGGGGGAGGGCCTACGAGCAGTACTTC. This codes for CSASPDRGRAYEQYF. V and J are TRBV20-1 and TRBJ2-7, with 7 positions matching TRBD2. The germline V gene encodes CDR1 DFQATT and CDR2 SNEGSKA (reference sequence). The CDR3 has 15 residues. Trimming at V came to 3 bases and at J to 2 bases, leaving 10 bases not matched to a gene.